The clone carrying this TCR beta chain was detected only a few times. The antigen is undetermined. This CDR3 has 16 residues. Trimming removed 0 bases from V and 0 bases from J, with 11 bases in between. Germline CDR1 reads SGHDT; CDR2 reads YYEEEE. Using a J-beta primer mix together with a sample-barcoded 5' primer, a second PCR was run for roughly 6 to 12 cycles. TCRdb re-analysed the 5' RACE reads in MiXCR, keeping a single row per CDR3 protein. The sample comprises approximately 900,000 distinct CDR3 sequences, 25% to 35% of which are singletons, and roughly a tenth rests with the top ten. This sample was taken from a study of blood T cells in healthy people across ages. Broader study findings: Because donor CMV status was unknown, expanded clonotype changes were possibly confounded.

There were at least 6 micrograms of total RNA extracted from every sample. Separately, the same data were catalogued under a study of T cells of mothers and their children. From that second work: The study sampled three healthy Caucasian mothers and their six children.

The sequence was collected from a woman in her thirties or forties in good health. Material: blood. This sequence joins TRBV5-6 and TRBJ2-3, with no clear D. CDR3: CASSLVQQVSTDTQYF. CDR3 nucleotide sequence: TGTGCCAGCAGCTTGGTTCAGCAAGTTAGCACAGATACGCAGTATTTT.